This T cell receptor beta chain is drawn from a study of cytomegalovirus exposure and HLA in healthy donors. Overall study results and limits: According to a subsequent analysis, TCR clusters from the first cohort were inclined to appear together in the 130 or so validation repertoires. CMV antigen specificity of three CMV-associated chains was confirmed in vitro. Some TCR beta chains (around 160 of them) were listed as cytomegalovirus-associated.

This CDR3 region has 11 residues. The germline V and J ends were trimmed by 9 bases and 6 bases, with 11 bases remaining between them. Germline CDR1 is MNHEY and CDR2 is SVGAGI. Clones were read by immunoSEQ multiplex PCR, and TCRdb kept only the in-frame ones, dropping some. The sample records over 60,000 clones, 96% being singletons. As concerns this clone: As yet, its antigen is unknown.

This clonotype was sampled from a woman aged 18-29 years in good health and CMV-seropositive. Sequencing was done on a sample of PBMCs. This chain links TRBV6-5 with TRBJ1-1; D remains unclear. Written as DNA, the CDR3 is TGTGCCAGTATTATTGGAGCTGAAGCTTTCTTT. Its translation is CASIIGAEAFF.